The entry that follows covers one T cell receptor beta chain sequence. Trimming removed 3 bases from V and 6 bases from J; junction bases left unmatched: 7. Germline CDR1 reads LGHNA; CDR2 reads YSLEER. This CDR3 comprises 14 residues. Profiling relied on immunoSEQ multiplex PCR, and the TCRdb table lists in-frame clones only, not all of them. The data show about 200,000 clones, around 81% seen once. These data come from a study of blood T cell repertoires in COVID-19. Across the study: Samples came from the United States, Italy and Spain, spanning acute and convalescent COVID-19.

Participant ages covered 18 to 89 years across 20 to 25 US areas. The TCR comes from a woman aged 45 to 65 with acute COVID-19. Specimen: PBMCs or T cells enriched from blood (not recorded which). This chain joins TRBV4-3 and TRBJ2-7; 8 bases are a match to TRBD2. The CDR3 spells CASSHTGGGGEQYF. The CDR3 DNA follows: TGCGCCAGCAGCCACACGGGAGGGGGGGGCGAGCAGTACTTC.